Following are 30 T cell receptor beta chains from one sample sequenced in a study of T cell repertoires in cytomegalovirus infection. The antigens of these receptors remain unknown. TCRdb used MiXCR to reprocess the reads, holding one entry per CDR3 protein. The sample holds 640,000 or so distinct CDR3 sequences, around 31% seen once. The source material was cultured PBMCs, sampled from culture after CMV antigen stimulation. The receptors derive from a human donor in good health (CMV status not recorded). Some clones in this sample may be carry-over from other donors' samples.

The CDR3 region has the DNA TGTGCCAGCAGCTTATTCAGGGGCTACACCTTC. Its translation: CASSLFRGYTF. V usage is TRBV7-2 and J usage is TRBJ1-2; no firm D call. The CDR3 length is 11 residues. Trimming took 2 bases from V and 8 from J, leaving 6 bases between them. Germline V gene data show CDR1 as SGHTA and CDR2 as FQGNSA.

This clonotype was seen more than once but under ten times. The chain combines TRBV7-9 with TRBJ2-7; D perhaps matches TRBD2 (6 bases). CDR3 length: 12 amino acids. Trimming took 4 bases from V and 4 from J, leaving 8 bases between them. The germline V gene encodes CDR1 SEHNR and CDR2 FQNEAQ (reference sequence). The CDR3, as DNA: TGTGCCAGCAGCTCGGGACTTTACGAGCAGTACTTC. It is translated as CASSSGLYEQYF.

This clonotype was seen only a few times. Here the CDR3 DNA reads TGTGCCAGCAGCTTAGCGGGGGTACGTGGCTACACCTTC. Amino acids: CASSLAGVRGYTF. The chain is built from TRBV7-2 and TRBJ1-2, with a weak D call TRBD1 (5 bases). Trimming left V 0 bases short and J 7 bases short, with 9 bases between. Germline V gene sequence: CDR1 SGHTA, CDR2 FQGNSA. The CDR3 consists of 13 residues.

This clonotype was detected only a few times. The chain combines TRBV20-1 with TRBJ2-5; 8 nucleotides match TRBD2. V was clipped by 0 bases and J by 3 bases; unmatched bases: 3. This CDR3 is built from 14 residues. Per germline, CDR1 DFQATT and CDR2 SNEGSKA (reference sequence). DNA of the CDR3: TGCAGTGCTAGAGAGCAGCGGGAGAAAGAGACCCAGTACTTC. It translates to CSAREQREKETQYF.

In DNA form, the CDR3 reads TGTGCCAGCAGGGGGGGGACTAGCGGGAGCTACGAGCAGTACTTC. It codes for CASRGGTSGSYEQYF. J is TRBJ2-7 and V is TRBV27, with TRBD2 matching over 14 bases. This CDR3 contains 15 residues. The germline V gene has CDR1 MNHEY and CDR2 SMNVEV (reference sequence). V shed 6 bases and J 3 bases; nucleotides not matched to a gene: 4.

The chain carries TRBV5-6 and TRBJ1-5, with TRBD1 as a possible D gene (5 bases). Germline V gives CDR1 SGHDT, CDR2 YYEEEE. The germline V and J ends were trimmed by 1 base and 1 base, with 12 bases remaining between them. This CDR3 comprises 16 residues. CDR3 amino acids: CASSLLGDSSNQPQHF. CDR3 nucleotides: TGTGCCAGCAGCTTGTTGGGGGACTCAAGCAATCAGCCCCAGCATTTT.

This chain joins TRBV6-1 and TRBJ2-2; possible D gene TRBD1, 6 bases. The germline V gene encodes CDR1 MNHNS and CDR2 SASEGT. The CDR3 spans 16 residues. The V end was cut by 1 base, the J end by 4 bases, with 13 bases between. The CDR3 here is CASSEVWGQITGELFF. In DNA, the CDR3 is TGTGCCAGCAGTGAAGTATGGGGGCAGATCACCGGGGAGCTGTTTTTT.

The V gene is TRBV30, the J gene TRBJ2-7; D gene unclear. CDR1 and CDR2 from the germline V gene are GTSNPN and SVGIG (reference sequence). The CDR3 extends over 13 amino acids. V shed 3 bases and J shed 3 bases, with 12 bases lying between them. The CDR3 protein is CAWSLERFYEQYF. CDR3 DNA sequence: TGTGCCTGGAGCTTAGAGAGATTCTACGAGCAGTACTTC.

The chain couples TRBV28 to TRBJ1-5; D call uncertain. V lost 5 bases and J 0 bases, leaving 14 bases between the germline ends. The CDR3 covers 16 residues. CDR1 is MDHEN, CDR2 SYDVKM, per germline. CDR3 protein: CASSGVGMGSNQPQHF. CDR3 DNA: TGTGCCAGCAGTGGGGTGGGGATGGGTAGCAATCAGCCCCAGCATTTT.

The V call is TRBV20-1, the J call TRBJ2-3, with TRBD2 identical over 9 bases. CDR1 is DFQATT, CDR2 SNEGSKA, per germline (reference sequence). V shed 4 bases, J shed 2 bases, and the junction held 4 bases outside the gene matches. The CDR3 runs 14 residues. Written as DNA, the CDR3 is TGCAGTGCTAAGCTAGCGGGGATCACAGATACGCAGTATTTT. Its protein product is CSAKLAGITDTQYF.

This clonotype has a handful of counts. This chain links TRBV20-1 with TRBJ2-7; D uncertain. Germline CDR1 DFQATT, CDR2 SNEGSKA (reference sequence). Trimming cost V 6 bases and J 4 bases, with 16 bases left between them. The CDR3 loop spans 13 amino acids. The CDR3: CSASDPGKYEQYF. CDR3 nucleotide sequence: TGCAGTGCCTCAGACCCCGGAAAGTACGAGCAGTACTTC.

This clonotype came up many times. An end of the junction does not agree with germline; a read error may underlie this. This sequence joins TRBV27 and TRBJ1-1; D is ambiguous. Per germline, CDR1 MNHEY and CDR2 SMNVEV (reference sequence). The CDR3 extends over 13 amino acids. The CDR3 region is CASSLYGNTEAFF. The CDR3 nucleotides are TGTGCCAGCAGCTTATACGGGAACACTGAAGCTTTCTTT.

There are a few counts of this clonotype. The V call is TRBV7-2, the J call TRBJ2-6, with 7 bases fitting TRBD1. The J segment lost 3 bases and the V segment lost 6 bases, leaving 5 bases of the junction unmatched. CDR1 SGHTA and CDR2 FQGNSA come from the germline V gene. This CDR3 is 15 amino acids long. The CDR3 bases are TGTGCCAGCAGTCGACAGGGTAATGGGGCCAACGTCCTGACTTTC. It codes for CASSRQGNGANVLTF.

This chain links TRBV6-1 with TRBJ2-3, with a tentative D call TRBD1 (6 bases). V lost 5 bases and J lost 5, with 8 bases in between. The CDR3 consists of 12 residues. Germline V gives CDR1 MNHNS, CDR2 SASEGT. As DNA, the CDR3 is TGTGCCAGCAGTATACAGGGAGATACGCAGTATTTT. This sequence encodes CASSIQGDTQYF.

Many counts were recorded for this clonotype. The chain carries TRBV2 and TRBJ2-1; possibly TRBD2 for D (7 bases). Germline assignment: CDR1 SNHLY and CDR2 FYNNEI. V lost 6 bases and J 0 bases, leaving 12 bases between the germline ends. This CDR3 has 15 residues. CDR3 region: CASRRGGSSYNEQFF. The CDR3 DNA follows: TGTGCCAGCAGGAGGGGGGGGAGCTCCTACAATGAGCAGTTCTTC.

Ten or more counts support this clonotype. The genes are TRBV7-2 and TRBJ1-5; D is unresolved. V lost 1 base and J 4 bases, leaving 11 bases between the germline ends. CDR3 size: 15 residues. The germline gives CDR1 SGHTA, CDR2 FQGNSA. The CDR3 DNA reads TGTGCCAGCAGCTTAGAGGTACTCCCAAATCAGCCCCAGCATTTT. This codes for CASSLEVLPNQPQHF.

This chain joins TRBV27 and TRBJ2-2, with 8 bases matching TRBD1. The CDR3 runs 16 residues. Trimming took 5 bases from V and 2 from J; bases not matched to a gene: 7. Germline assignment: CDR1 MNHEY and CDR2 SMNVEV (reference sequence). The CDR3 protein is CASSPGQGRNTGELFF. CDR3 DNA sequence: TGTGCCAGCAGTCCCGGACAGGGAAGAAACACCGGGGAGCTGTTTTTT.

J is TRBJ2-7 and V is TRBV5-1; 8 bases align to TRBD2. The CDR3 runs to 16 residues. With 2 bases clipped from V and 3 bases from J, the junction kept 10 bases outside the gene matches. CDR1 is SGHRS, CDR2 YFSETQ, per germline. CDR3 bases: TGCGCCAGCAGCTTCTCACCCGGGACTAGAAACTACGAGCAGTACTTC. As protein: CASSFSPGTRNYEQYF.

This chain connects TRBV19 to TRBJ1-6; 7 bases agree with TRBD1. The germline CDR1 and CDR2 sequences are LNHDA and SQIVND (reference sequence). V was clipped by 8 bases and J by 11 bases; unmatched bases: 6. CDR3 length: 12 residues. The CDR3 is CASEDRAAPLHF. Written as DNA, the CDR3 is TGTGCCAGTGAAGACAGGGCGGCACCCCTCCACTTT.

The V and J genes are TRBV12-3 or TRBV12-4 and TRBJ2-3; tentatively, D is TRBD1 (5 bases). The CDR3 extends over 13 amino acids. The V gene lost 4 bases and the J gene lost 4 bases, with 9 bases spanning the gap. CDR3 protein: CASSSAGSDTQYF. The CDR3 DNA reads as TGTGCCAGCAGTTCCGCAGGGTCAGATACGCAGTATTTT.

This chain connects TRBV20-1 to TRBJ2-6; a possible D gene is TRBD1 (6 bases). This CDR3 is built from 12 residues. From germline, CDR1 is DFQATT and CDR2 SNEGSKA (reference sequence). Trimming shortened V by 7 bases and J by 3 bases, and 7 bases separated the two germline ends. The CDR3 DNA reads as TGCAGTGGGGGGCGTGGGGCCAACGTCCTGACTTTC. This translates into CSGGRGANVLTF.

This clonotype has only a few counts. This chain links TRBV6-1 with TRBJ2-7; perhaps TRBD2 as D (6 bases). The CDR3 covers 16 residues. Germline V gene data show CDR1 as MNHNS and CDR2 as SASEGT. V dropped 5 bases and J dropped 0 bases, with 17 bases sitting between them. Here the CDR3 reads CASSRGIYGSSYEQYF. CDR3 in DNA: TGTGCCAGCAGTCGCGGCATATACGGGAGCTCCTACGAGCAGTACTTC.

The chain joins TRBV12-3 or TRBV12-4 to TRBJ1-2; D unclear. The CDR3 consists of 13 residues. The V gene lost 6 bases and the J gene lost 6 bases, with 14 bases spanning the gap. DNA for the CDR3: TGTGCCAGCAGCGCCGAGTTGGTTGATGGCTACACCTTC. This translates into CASSAELVDGYTF.

This chain links TRBV19 with TRBJ2-7, with D hard to call. The CDR3 contains 13 residues. CDR1 is LNHDA, CDR2 SQIVND, per germline (reference sequence). V was clipped by 5 bases and J by 6 bases, with 14 bases between them. This CDR3 reads CASSGFDVGEQYF. CDR3 DNA: TGTGCCAGTAGTGGATTCGACGTGGGCGAGCAGTACTTC.

V is TRBV6-5 and J is TRBJ2-7; weak D call: TRBD1 (5 bases). Germline values: CDR1 MNHEY, CDR2 SVGAGI. The CDR3 consists of 14 residues. V shed 5 bases and J shed 12 bases, with 23 bases lying between them. The CDR3, as DNA: TGTGCCAGCAGTCGATCGCTTACAAGCCAGGGCATGTACTTC. As protein: CASSRSLTSQGMYF.

The J gene is TRBJ2-7, the V gene TRBV20-1, with 7 bases lining up with TRBD1. V was clipped by 5 bases and J by 1 base; unmatched bases: 11. This CDR3 has 15 residues. The germline V gene has CDR1 DFQATT and CDR2 SNEGSKA (reference sequence). The CDR3 sequence: CSAQPPGGRSYEQYF. The CDR3 nucleotides are TGCAGTGCTCAGCCCCCAGGGGGTAGGTCCTACGAGCAGTACTTC.

This clonotype was detected many times. The chain couples TRBV7-2 to TRBJ2-3, with D perhaps assigned TRBD1 or TRBD2 (5 bases each). The CDR3 is 12 residues long. Looked up from germline, CDR1 is SGHTA and CDR2 is FQGNSA. V was shortened by 1 base and J by 8 bases, with 7 bases between the two germline ends. The DNA of the CDR3 is TGTGCCAGCAGCTTAGGGGGGTCTACGCAGTATTTT. It is translated as CASSLGGSTQYF.

J is TRBJ1-3 and V is TRBV7-9; D is ambiguous. V shed 5 bases and J shed 0 bases, with 8 bases lying between them. The CDR3 runs to 14 residues. Germline CDR1 reads SEHNR; CDR2 reads FQNEAQ (reference sequence). The CDR3 loop reads CASSPYYSGNTIYF. Here the CDR3 DNA reads TGTGCCAGCAGCCCCTATTACTCTGGAAACACCATATATTTT. The variable domain in full, completed from reference TRBV7-9 and TRBJ1-3, reads DTGVSQNPRHKITKRGQNVTFRCDPISEHNRLYWYRQTLGQGPEFLTYFQNEAQLEKSRLLSDRFSAERPKGSFSTLEIQRTEQGDSAMYLCASSPYYSGNTIYFGEGSWLTVV.

The chain joins TRBV12-3 or TRBV12-4 to TRBJ2-7; D possibly matches TRBD1 or TRBD2 (5 bases each). The CDR3 has 14 amino acids. Trimming removed 2 bases at V and 6 bases at J, with 14 bases between. CDR3 sequence (DNA): TGTGCCAGCAGTTTAAGGGACCGGCCCGGCGAGCAGTACTTC. It is translated as CASSLRDRPGEQYF.

The V gene is TRBV7-2, the J gene TRBJ2-3; 11 nucleotides align to TRBD2. This CDR3 has 12 residues. Germline trimming cut 5 bases from V and 15 bases from J; bases unmatched to any gene: 7. The germline CDR1 and CDR2 sequences are SGHTA and FQGNSA. CDR3 protein: CASSDLAGGCYF. The CDR3 region has the DNA TGTGCCAGCAGCGATCTAGCGGGAGGTTGTTATTTT.